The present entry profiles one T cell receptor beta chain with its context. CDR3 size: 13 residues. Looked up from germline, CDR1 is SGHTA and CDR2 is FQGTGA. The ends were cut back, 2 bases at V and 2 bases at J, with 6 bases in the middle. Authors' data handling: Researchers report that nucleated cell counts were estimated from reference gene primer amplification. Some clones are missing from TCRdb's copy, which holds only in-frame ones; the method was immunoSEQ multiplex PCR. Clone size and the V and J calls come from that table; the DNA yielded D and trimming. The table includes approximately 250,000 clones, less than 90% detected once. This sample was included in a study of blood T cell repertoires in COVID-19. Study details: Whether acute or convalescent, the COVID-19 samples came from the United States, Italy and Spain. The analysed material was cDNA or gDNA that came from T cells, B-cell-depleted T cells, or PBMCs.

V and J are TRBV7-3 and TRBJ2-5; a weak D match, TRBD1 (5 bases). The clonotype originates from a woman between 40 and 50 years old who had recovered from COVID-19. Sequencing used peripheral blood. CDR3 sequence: CASSLRQQETQYF. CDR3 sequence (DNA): TGTGCCAGCAGCTTACGACAGCAAGAGACCCAGTACTTC.